This T cell receptor (beta chain) emerged from a study of spatial heterogeneity in lung cancer. Study information: PBMC samples from follow-up, when available, were sequenced at a median of approximately 24 months post-resection. Consistently, beta-chain sequences turned up in larger numbers than alpha-chain sequences did. Study results and limitations: The appearance of ubiquitous expanded tumor TCRs in blood was greater at resection than follow-up.

V dropped 8 bases and J dropped 7 bases, with 9 bases sitting between them. Germline CDR1 ENHRY, CDR2 SYGVKD. This CDR3 has 11 amino acids. Time point specified: blood at routine non-recurrence follow-up after resection. In each case, whole RNA from tumor, nontumor lung or frozen PBMC was sequenced unsorted. TCRdb passed the 5' RACE reads through MiXCR, listing each CDR3 protein once. This sample has over a thousand distinct CDR3 sequences, with less than 30% found just once. This clonotype was found a few times. The antigen is undetermined. The sample in question was PBMCs, obtained at follow-up. The chain uses TRBV10-3 and TRBJ2-1; D not certain. This TCR derives from a male donor with early-stage non-small cell lung cancer. CDR3 nucleotides: TGTGCCATCTCTCTAGGTAATGAGCAGTTCTTC. Translating gives CAISLGNEQFF.